Sequencing of this T cell receptor beta chain was carried out in a study of CD8+ T cells in alopecia areata (dated by TCRdb to the late 2010s). Regarding the research as a whole: The treated patients took part in an open-label pilot trial in which moderate-to-severe alopecia areata was treated with oral tofacitinib at 5 to 10 mg twice daily. Tofacitinib was administered for 6 to 18 months, and 6 months of follow-up off drug were then conducted to assess delayed response and recurrence. For the treated patients, the SALT score, which quantifies what percentage of scalp surface area is affected, served as the measure of disease severity. The study used high-throughput TCRbeta sequencing to examine T cell clonal expansion in alopecia areata, in both the C3H/HeJ mouse model and human patients. In humans, TCRbeta sequencing was performed on scalp tissue and on sorted CD4+ and CD8+ peripheral blood T cells from healthy controls and from patients with patchy or totalis/universalis alopecia areata. Tofacitinib-treated patients had biopsies at baseline and at 4 and 24 weeks of treatment, with a later scalp biopsy in several patients. Clonality in the scalp was compared among normal scalp (n=4), patchy alopecia areata scalp (n=8), and alopecia totalis/universalis scalp (n=8). RNA came from the PAXgene miRNA kit for fixed scalp, the miRNeasy kit for PBMCs, and the RNeasy kit for mouse skin. immunoSEQ multiplex PCR using 35 Vbeta forward primers and 13 Jbeta reverse primers was used to amplify TCRbeta CDR3 regions. The investigation overall reported the following: Higher clonality and more expanded CD8+ clones were observed in lesional scalp than in normal scalp, particularly in alopecia totalis/universalis, a finding suggestive of antigenic drive. Unlike mouse skin, where gammadelta T cells dominate, normal human skin contains resident alphabeta T cells that get sequenced too, which complicates analysis of the scalp TCR repertoire. Because the treated cohort was small and included a single nonresponder, larger studies are needed to assess links between baseline CD8+ expansion and response. Shared TCR sequences between patients were less evident than in mice, which may be partly attributable to HLA diversity in the patient population. With tofacitinib, both scalp clonality and the number of expanded CD8+ clones among the top 100 scalp clones went down significantly. Many expanded lesional clones were found to persist in scalp and blood during tofacitinib treatment, and relapse after treatment cessation may be partly explained by this persistence.

Details on this clone: It lacks a known antigen. One base away there is no much larger clone; base qualities are not given.

Per the publication, the time point label means: about 25 weeks on oral tofacitinib. The sample's treatment or condition label, in plain terms: oral pan-JAK inhibitor, 5-10 mg twice daily. Lesional scalp punch biopsies and peripheral blood were collected from alopecia areata patients. After PBMCs were isolated by density centrifugation and stained for CD3, CD4 and CD8, a FACSAria was used to sort CD4+ and CD8+ T cells. Libraries were made using the immunoSEQ multiplex PCR assay. RNA was extracted from all samples and reverse transcribed into cDNA as template for TCR sequencing. First-strand cDNA was synthesized with SuperScript III using a 2:1 mix of oligo-dT and random hexamers. A synthetic immune receptor repertoire was used to measure amplification bias, and any remaining bias was corrected computationally. The paper's data handling went like this. Raw reads were preprocessed to remove errors, and CDR3 was defined according to IMGT conventions as the region from the conserved cysteine to phenylalanine. To get clonality, Shannon entropy was normalized by log2 of the number of productive unique TCRs and the result was subtracted from 1. Whether scalp clones were CD4 or CD8 was inferred by matching scalp TCRbeta sequences against CD4 and CD8 repertoires sorted from blood. In its TCRdb copy, this immuneACCESS table keeps in-frame sequences only and misses some clones. Where compared with another copy, unresolved V genes explain less than half of these, and the others have no known cause. V and J calls plus clone size are reproduced from that table; the DNA served to infer D and trimming. For this sample the table gives roughly 110,000 clones, of which about three fifths were detected only once. Jointly, the top ten make up 12% of the sample.

Reading from cysteine to phenylalanine, the CDR3 counts 13 amino acids. This entry keeps only the CDR3 DNA: 39 bases, framed from base 1. CDR1 GTSNPN and CDR2 SVGIG are derived from the germline V gene (reference sequence). For this chain, trimming is 0 bases at the V end and 10 bases at the J end, and the number of junction bases without a gene match is 6. Here the chain combines TRBV30 and TRBJ2-1; 7 bases in between match TRBD2. Sequences were derived from CD8+ T cells sorted from blood, sampled at week 24, from a patient treated with tofacitinib. This TCR came from a human donor with alopecia areata. The CDR3 region reads CAWSVRAGQEQFF. The nucleotides are TGTGCCTGGAGTGTACGAGCGGGGCAGGAGCAGTTCTTC.